Following are 11 T cell receptor beta chains from one sample sequenced in a study of spatial heterogeneity in lung cancer (dated by TCRdb to the late 2010s). The library came from 5' RACE. The instrument was a NextSeq 500. The public reads were reanalyzed by TCRdb: fastp trimming at Q25, MiXCR alignment, in-frame beta chains only. When rows share a CDR3 protein, they turn into one entry using the most common DNA and genes. The sample data list about 120,000 distinct CDR3 sequences, and approximately 12% of these were observed just once. Of the sample, over 15% is held by the ten largest clones. The time point tag for this specimen amounts to: blood at routine non-recurrence follow-up after resection. Without any cell sorting, TCR sequencing was performed on whole RNA extracted either from tumor and nontumor lung tissue or from cryopreserved PBMC samples. Sequencing was performed on PBMCs, taken at follow-up. The receptors originated from a male donor with early-stage non-small cell lung cancer.

The rearrangement joins TRBV12-3 or TRBV12-4 to TRBJ2-7; D perhaps matches TRBD2 (5 bases). Trimming cost V 3 bases and J 5 bases, with 11 bases left between them. The CDR3 sequence is 13 residues long. Here the CDR3 DNA reads TGTGCCAGCAGTTTGAGAGGGAGCCACGAGCAGTACTTC. Protein product: CASSLRGSHEQYF.

The genes are TRBV9 and TRBJ2-2, with 9 bases matching TRBD2. Germline-derived CDR1 and CDR2 are SGDLS and YYNGEE. The ends lost 1 base at V and 0 bases at J; junction bases unmatched: 4. The CDR3 is made up of 17 amino acids. The CDR3 DNA is TGTGCCAGCAGCGTACACCCTAGCGGGGCGAACACCGGGGAGCTGTTTTTT. As protein: CASSVHPSGANTGELFF. The entire variable domain, with the rest obtained from reference TRBV9 and TRBJ2-2, is as follows: DSGVTQTPKHLITATGQRVTLRCSPRSGDLSVYWYQQSLDQGLQFLIQYYNGEERAKGNILERFSAQQFPDLHSELNLSSLELGDSALYFCASSVHPSGANTGELFFGEGSRLTVL.

This clonotype is medium-sized in the sample. This chain uses TRBV7-3 with TRBJ1-1, with D hard to call. The CDR3 spans 13 residues. Germline lookup yields CDR1 SGHTA and CDR2 FQGTGA. V lost 2 bases to trimming and J lost 6 bases, with 10 bases between them. The DNA of the CDR3 is TGTGCCAGCAGCTTATTCCCCGAGGCTGAAGCTTTCTTT. This codes for CASSLFPEAEAFF. The variable domain in full, with the rest retrieved from reference TRBV7-3 and TRBJ1-1, is GAGVSQTPSNKVTEKGKYVELRCDPISGHTALYWYRQSLGQGPEFLIYFQGTGAADDSGLPNDRFFAVRPEGSVSTLKIQRTERGDSAVYLCASSLFPEAEAFFGQGTRLTVV.

This clonotype was seen at least ten times. DNA of the CDR3: TGTGCCAGCTGCAGGGGGAATACAGATACGCAGTATTTT. It encodes CASCRGNTDTQYF. V usage is TRBV18 and J usage is TRBJ2-3, with 7 bases fitting TRBD1. This CDR3 comprises 13 residues. CDR1 is KGHSH and CDR2 is LQKENI in the germline V gene. The junction had 4 bases not matched to a gene; V was cut back by 7 bases and J by 3 bases.

The CDR3 coding sequence is TGTGCCAGCAGTTACGGGCCCTTTAATGAAAAACTGTTTTTT. Its translation is CASSYGPFNEKLFF. The J gene is TRBJ1-4, the V gene TRBV6-5; D is undetermined. The CDR3 totals 14 residues. Trimming took off 2 bases at V and 4 bases at J, with 8 bases between the two ends. Per germline, CDR1 MNHEY and CDR2 SVGAGI.

The chain is built from TRBV11-2 and TRBJ1-3; no clear D gene. This CDR3 comprises 13 residues. CDR1 and CDR2 (germline): SGHAT, FQNNGV. V dropped 5 bases and J dropped 5 bases, with 10 bases sitting between them. CDR3 residues: CASSEGGRNTIYF. The CDR3 DNA is TGTGCCAGCAGCGAAGGTGGCAGAAACACCATATATTTT.

This clonotype was observed a handful of times. This sequence joins TRBV15 and TRBJ2-4; D unclear. In germline, CDR1 is LNHNV, CDR2 YYDKDF (reference sequence). Trimming cost V 1 base and J 0 bases, with 10 bases left between them. The length of the CDR3 is 16 residues. The CDR3 sequence: CATSRARILAKNIQYF. The CDR3 DNA is TGTGCCACCAGCAGAGCTAGAATACTAGCCAAAAACATTCAGTACTTC.

This clonotype has at least ten counts. The chain couples TRBV27 to TRBJ2-1, with D possibly TRBD2 on 6 matching bases. Germline values: CDR1 MNHEY, CDR2 SMNVEV (reference sequence). The CDR3 contains 14 residues. V was trimmed by 8 bases and J by 4 bases, leaving 15 bases between them. The DNA for the CDR3 is TGTGCCAGCGGAGGGCAGGGATCTTACAATGAGCAGTTCTTC. This translates into CASGGQGSYNEQFF.

This clonotype was counted between two and nine times. V and J are TRBV6-5 and TRBJ2-2; tentatively, D is TRBD2 (5 bases). Trimming removed 7 bases at V and 7 bases at J, with 16 bases between. Germline CDR1 MNHEY, CDR2 SVGAGI. CDR3 length: 14 residues. CDR3 protein: CASTLGLEGGELFF. The CDR3 DNA reads TGTGCCAGCACTCTCGGACTTGAAGGCGGGGAGCTGTTTTTT.

There are many counts of this clonotype. CDR3 DNA sequence: TGCAGTGCTAGTCTTAGCGGGGGAATAAGCACAGATACGCAGTATTTT. Its protein is CSASLSGGISTDTQYF. V gene TRBV20-1 combines with J gene TRBJ2-3; 9 bases are a match to TRBD2. Germline V lookup: CDR1 DFQATT, CDR2 SNEGSKA (reference sequence). V shed 3 bases, J shed 0 bases, and the junction held 7 bases outside the gene matches. The CDR3 is made up of 16 amino acids.

There are a few counts of this clonotype. The chain recombines TRBV9 with TRBJ2-1, with D uncertain. CDR1 SGDLS and CDR2 YYNGEE come from the germline V gene. The V end lost 0 bases, the J end lost 9 bases, and 4 bases lay between the germline ends. The CDR3 sequence is 11 residues long. Written as DNA, the CDR3 is TGTGCCAGCAGCGTAGGGGGTGAGCAGTTCTTC. It translates to CASSVGGEQFF. The whole variable domain, filled in from reference TRBV9 and TRBJ2-1, reads DSGVTQTPKHLITATGQRVTLRCSPRSGDLSVYWYQQSLDQGLQFLIQYYNGEERAKGNILERFSAQQFPDLHSELNLSSLELGDSALYFCASSVGGEQFFGPGTRLTVL.